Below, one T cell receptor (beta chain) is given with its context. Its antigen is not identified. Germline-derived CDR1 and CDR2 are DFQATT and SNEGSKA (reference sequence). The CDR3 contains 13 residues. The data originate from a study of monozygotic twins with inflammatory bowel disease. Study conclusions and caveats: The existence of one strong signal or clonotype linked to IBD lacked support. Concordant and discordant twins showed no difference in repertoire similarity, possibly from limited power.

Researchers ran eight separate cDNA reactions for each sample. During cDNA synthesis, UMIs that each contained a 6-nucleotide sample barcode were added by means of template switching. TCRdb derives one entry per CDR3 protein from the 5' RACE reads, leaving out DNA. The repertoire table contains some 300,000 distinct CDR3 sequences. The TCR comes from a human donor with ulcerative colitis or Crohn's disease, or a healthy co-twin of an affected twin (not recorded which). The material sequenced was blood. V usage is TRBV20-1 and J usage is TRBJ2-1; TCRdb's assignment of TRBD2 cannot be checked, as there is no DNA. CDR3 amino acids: CSARLAYRPEQFF.